The text below deals with one T cell receptor beta chain. CDR1 and CDR2 (germline): MNHNY, SVGAGI (reference sequence). V was shortened by 3 bases and J by 4 bases, with 18 bases between the two germline ends. There are 16 residues in the CDR3. The data stem from a study of blood T cell repertoires in COVID-19. About the study: Samples of COVID-19 (acute and convalescent) were obtained from the United States, Italy and Spain. T cells, B-cell-depleted T cells, or PBMCs supplied cDNA or gDNA.

Authors' processing steps: Amplifying reference gene primers gave estimates of nucleated cell counts. The method was immunoSEQ multiplex PCR; TCRdb's version includes in-frame clones alone and lacks a portion of them. V and J calls and clone size are copied from that table; D and trimming were computed from the DNA. Of hundreds of thousands of clones listed, over 75% are singletons. The receptor was isolated from a woman in her fifties or sixties with active or convalescent COVID-19. The sequenced material came from peripheral blood. V gene TRBV6-6 combines with J gene TRBJ1-2, with D possibly TRBD1 on 5 matching bases. CDR3 residues: CASSYLGSGISYGYTF. The DNA of the CDR3 is TGTGCCAGCAGTTATCTTGGGTCAGGGATCAGCTATGGCTACACCTTC.